A single sample gave rise to the 2 T cell receptor beta chains below, sequenced in a study of OX40 agonist ivuxolimab in advanced cancers. Produced via immunoSEQ multiplex PCR; TCRdb's table is partial and in-frame only. The sample gives around 16,000 clones, about 76% of which show up once; about an eighth is in the top ten. This specimen was CD4+ or CD8+ T cells sorted from blood, taken in a trial of the OX40 agonist ivuxolimab. Receptor source: an adult with an advanced solid tumor such as melanoma, head and neck, liver or kidney cancer.

The genes are TRBV10-2 and TRBJ1-3; maybe TRBD1 (6 bases). In germline, CDR1 is WSHSY, CDR2 SAAADI. With 0 bases removed from V and 8 bases from J, the gap between germline ends came to 14 bases. CDR3 length: 15 residues. The CDR3: CASSESSQGTDTIYF. The DNA of the CDR3 is TGCGCCAGCAGTGAGTCGAGTCAGGGGACCGACACCATATATTTT.

The CDR3 reads CASSLEGGLLDEQFF. The CDR3 DNA is TGTGCCAGCAGCTTAGAGGGGGGGCTTCTCGATGAGCAGTTCTTC. The genes are TRBV7-8 and TRBJ2-1; a possible D gene is TRBD2 (7 bases). The germline V and J ends were trimmed by 1 base and 8 bases, with 15 bases remaining between them. Germline-derived CDR1 and CDR2 are SGHVS and FQNEAQ. The CDR3 spans 15 residues.